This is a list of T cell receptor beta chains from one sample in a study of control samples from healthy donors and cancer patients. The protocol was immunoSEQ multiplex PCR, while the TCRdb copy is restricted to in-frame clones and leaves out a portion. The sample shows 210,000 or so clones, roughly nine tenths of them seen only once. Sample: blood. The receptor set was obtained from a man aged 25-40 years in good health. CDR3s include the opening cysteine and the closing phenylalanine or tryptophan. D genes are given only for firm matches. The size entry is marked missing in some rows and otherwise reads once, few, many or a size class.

CDR3 protein: CASSFRTNSYNEQFF
J gene: TRBJ2-1
V gene: TRBV27
clone size: NA
D gene: NA

CDR3 protein: CASSLGTGGSYGYTF
J gene: TRBJ1-2
V gene: TRBV27
clone size: NA
D gene: TRBD1

CDR3 protein: CASSDDSHEQYF
J gene: TRBJ2-7
V gene: TRBV10-1
clone size: NA
D gene: NA

CDR3 protein: CASLRAEYNSPLHF
J gene: TRBJ1-6
V gene: TRBV6-1
clone size: NA
D gene: NA

CDR3 protein: CASSSYRGDYEKLFF
J gene: TRBJ1-4
V gene: TRBV27
clone size: NA
D gene: TRBD1

CDR3 protein: CASRNATNEKLFF
J gene: TRBJ1-4
V gene: TRBV19
clone size: NA
D gene: NA

CDR3 protein: CASSGQTSSYEQYF
J gene: TRBJ2-7
V gene: TRBV2
clone size: NA
D gene: NA

CDR3 protein: CASSSWGVEQFF
J gene: TRBJ2-1
V gene: TRBV19
clone size: NA
D gene: NA

CDR3 protein: CASSIDDLGGALYSEQFF
J gene: TRBJ2-1
V gene: TRBV7-6
clone size: NA
D gene: TRBD2

CDR3 protein: CASSLGGMNTEAFF
J gene: TRBJ1-1
V gene: TRBV5-1
clone size: NA
D gene: NA

CDR3 protein: CASSLSSYEQYF
J gene: TRBJ2-7
V gene: TRBV5-1
clone size: few
D gene: NA

CDR3 protein: CASSLTGGPNYGYTF
J gene: TRBJ1-2
V gene: TRBV7-3
clone size: NA
D gene: NA

CDR3 protein: CASSPGTGTGTQYF
J gene: TRBJ2-3
V gene: TRBV9
clone size: NA
D gene: TRBD1

CDR3 protein: CASSSVGTANYGYTF
J gene: TRBJ1-2
V gene: TRBV6-5
clone size: NA
D gene: TRBD1

CDR3 protein: CASSPDANRGQGLHYGYTF
J gene: TRBJ1-2
V gene: TRBV10-1
clone size: NA
D gene: TRBD1

CDR3 protein: CASSQPGLGLWGYTF
J gene: TRBJ1-2
V gene: TRBV7-9
clone size: few
D gene: NA

CDR3 protein: CASSFQAGLTEAFF
J gene: TRBJ1-1
V gene: TRBV27
clone size: NA
D gene: NA

CDR3 protein: CASNGWTGRISEAFF
J gene: TRBJ1-1
V gene: TRBV11-2
clone size: NA
D gene: TRBD1

CDR3 protein: CASSPSLLAGWNNEQFF
J gene: TRBJ2-1
V gene: TRBV3-1/TRBV3-2
clone size: NA
D gene: TRBD2

CDR3 protein: CASSSSGGITYEQYF
J gene: TRBJ2-7
V gene: TRBV6-5
clone size: NA
D gene: TRBD2

CDR3 protein: CASSHGQGTEAFF
J gene: TRBJ1-1
V gene: TRBV13
clone size: NA
D gene: TRBD1

CDR3 protein: CASSPGWGAGNEQFF
J gene: TRBJ2-1
V gene: TRBV14
clone size: NA
D gene: NA

CDR3 protein: CASSLSHGGTTTDTQYF
J gene: TRBJ2-3
V gene: TRBV4-1
clone size: once
D gene: NA

CDR3 protein: CASSLKLGSNEKLFF
J gene: TRBJ1-4
V gene: TRBV5-1
clone size: once
D gene: NA

CDR3 protein: CASSLAAEANYGYTF
J gene: TRBJ1-2
V gene: TRBV5-1
clone size: NA
D gene: NA

CDR3 protein: CASRTNYNEQFF
J gene: TRBJ2-1
V gene: TRBV7-9
clone size: NA
D gene: NA

CDR3 protein: CASSESGTAIYGYTF
J gene: TRBJ1-2
V gene: TRBV27
clone size: NA
D gene: TRBD1

CDR3 protein: CATMRGLGSPLHF
J gene: TRBJ1-6
V gene: TRBV6-5
clone size: NA
D gene: NA

CDR3 protein: CATSDLGQGLRLNTGELFF
J gene: TRBJ2-2
V gene: TRBV24-1
clone size: NA
D gene: TRBD1

CDR3 protein: CASSAEQVADTQYF
J gene: TRBJ2-3
V gene: TRBV2
clone size: NA
D gene: NA

CDR3 protein: CASSLAGGLEQFF
J gene: TRBJ2-1
V gene: TRBV4-1
clone size: NA
D gene: TRBD2

CDR3 protein: CASSLTGAGNTIYF
J gene: TRBJ1-3
V gene: TRBV2
clone size: NA
D gene: TRBD1

CDR3 protein: CAISEVGVESDTQYF
J gene: TRBJ2-3
V gene: TRBV10-3
clone size: NA
D gene: NA

CDR3 protein: CASSLNWGPTVYGYTF
J gene: TRBJ1-2
V gene: TRBV7-3
clone size: NA
D gene: NA

CDR3 protein: CASSVTGRAGNTIYF
J gene: TRBJ1-3
V gene: TRBV25-1
clone size: NA
D gene: NA

CDR3 protein: CASSAGERFYGYTF
J gene: TRBJ1-2
V gene: TRBV5-1
clone size: NA
D gene: NA

CDR3 protein: CASSSGKGGYTF
J gene: TRBJ1-2
V gene: TRBV13
clone size: NA
D gene: NA

CDR3 protein: CATSLISEQYF
J gene: TRBJ2-7
V gene: TRBV6-5
clone size: NA
D gene: NA

CDR3 protein: CAISESGDRRANIQYF
J gene: TRBJ2-4
V gene: TRBV10-3
clone size: NA
D gene: NA

CDR3 protein: CAWSPWETEAFF
J gene: TRBJ1-1
V gene: TRBV30
clone size: NA
D gene: NA

CDR3 protein: CATSRDQRTVGQPQHF
J gene: TRBJ1-5
V gene: TRBV15
clone size: NA
D gene: NA